These 3 T cell receptor beta chains were all obtained from the same sample, sequenced in a study of tumor-infiltrating lymphocytes in primary liver carcinoma. Co-extraction of RNA and DNA was performed on about 19-32 mg of unsorted bulk tissue. Production of TCR beta cDNA used 500 ng total RNA together with a constant-region primer. Libraries for TCR beta were built through three nested multiplex PCR rounds, which together made up a slightly modified ARM-PCR procedure. Each of the first two PCR rounds ran roughly 9 cycles with TRBV1-TRBV30 forward and C-beta reverse primers. MiXCR, applied by TCRdb to the multiplex PCR reads, yields one record per CDR3 protein. The sample records 100,000 to 150,000 distinct CDR3 sequences, 64% being singletons. The material sequenced was liver tumor tissue from sampling region 3. Subset in this sample: tumor region T3, left-lateral pole. These receptors were obtained from a woman aged 55-70 years with primary liver carcinoma and hepatitis B virus infection.

Worth noting for this clonotype: A clone one base away is much larger, so this may be a read error. CDR3 amino acids: CARSPQGTSYNEQFF. The CDR3, as DNA: TGTGCCAGAAGCCCGCAAGGGACTAGCTACAATGAGCAGTTCTTC. This chain joins TRBV14 and TRBJ2-1; 8 nucleotides line up with TRBD2. CDR3 length: 15 residues. The germline V gene encodes CDR1 SGHDN and CDR2 FVKESK.

In regard to this clonotype: Here the CDR3 omits its conserved ending phenylalanine or tryptophan, so a read error is the likely source. The chain combines TRBV11-1 with TRBJ2-1, with D maybe TRBD2 (6 bases). The CDR3 consists of 13 residues. Germline V gene sequence: CDR1 SGHAT, CDR2 FQDESV (reference sequence). The ends were cut back, 11 bases at V and 7 bases at J, with 18 bases in the middle. The CDR3 here is CACNLGTVNEQFL. The CDR3 DNA reads TGTGCCTGCAACTTAGGGACTGTAAATGAGCAGTTCTTA.

A word on this clonotype: Likely a read error: the CDR3 ends without its conserved phenylalanine or tryptophan. J is TRBJ1-1 and V is TRBV29-1, with a weak D call TRBD1 (6 bases). The CDR3 totals 15 residues. In germline, CDR1 is SQVTM, CDR2 ANQGSEA. CDR3: CGVMYSGTLNTEAFS. CDR3 bases: TGCGGCGTTATGTATTCCGGGACATTAAACACTGAAGCTTTCTCT.